The rows below give T cell receptor beta chains drawn from one sample of a study of regulatory T cells in long-lasting Graves disease. TCRdb processed the multiplex PCR reads anew with MiXCR; each CDR3 protein has one entry. This sample has about 290,000 distinct CDR3 sequences, with 20% to 25% found just once. The sample here was peripheral blood mononuclear cells (PBMCs), taken when the disease was refractory, from a patient treated with antithyroid drugs. Receptors were obtained from a female donor with Graves disease. The CDR3 runs from the conserved cysteine through the conserved F or W. Each record gives: D gene, J gene, clone size, V gene, CDR3 protein, CDR3 DNA. D genes are given only for firm matches. Only some rows state a clone size, as once, few, many or a class for expanded clones.

NA | TRBJ2-4 | NA | TRBV7-2 | CASSLGAVTAKNIQYF | TGTGCCAGCAGCTTAGGGGCAGTGACAGCCAAAAACATTCAGTACTTC
NA | TRBJ2-6 | few | TRBV4-2 | CASSQDAGSGANVLTF | TGTGCCAGCAGCCAAGATGCGGGGTCTGGGGCCAACGTCCTGACTTTC
TRBD1 | TRBJ1-5 | few | TRBV20-1 | CSASQSTGRQPQHF | TGCAGTGCTTCCCAATCGACAGGGCGGCAGCCCCAGCATTTT
TRBD2 | TRBJ2-3 | NA | TRBV9 | CASSANPLATKDTQYF | TGTGCCAGCAGCGCCAACCCACTAGCGACAAAGGATACGCAGTATTTT
NA | TRBJ2-1 | NA | TRBV9 | CASGRVTEQFF | TGTGCCAGCGGTCGCGTTACTGAACAGTTCTTC
TRBD2 | TRBJ2-7 | few | TRBV5-6 | CASSFRTSGSHEQYF | TGTGCCAGCAGCTTCCGGACTAGCGGGAGCCACGAGCAGTACTTC
TRBD2 | TRBJ2-1 | NA | TRBV20-1 | CSAPGTSGSTSYNEQFF | TGCAGTGCTCCCGGGACTAGCGGGAGTACGTCCTACAATGAGCAGTTCTTC
NA | TRBJ1-5 | many | TRBV6-1 | CASRKQSTTGTNQPQHF | TGTGCCAGCAGAAAGCAATCAACTACAGGAACCAATCAGCCCCAGCATTTT
TRBD1 | TRBJ1-5 | few | TRBV13 | CASSFGTGNQPQHF | TGTGCCAGCAGCTTCGGGACAGGGAATCAGCCCCAGCATTTT
TRBD1 | TRBJ1-4 | many | TRBV28 | CASIGGQDNEKLFF | TGTGCCAGCATAGGGGGACAGGATAATGAAAAACTGTTTTTT
TRBD2 | TRBJ2-5 | many | TRBV7-2 | CASSLGLAGQETQYF | TGTGCCAGCAGCTTGGGACTAGCGGGACAAGAGACCCAGTACTTC
NA | TRBJ1-1 | many | TRBV7-2 | CASSRGRTNTEAFF | TGTGCCAGCAGCCGAGGGCGGACTAACACTGAAGCTTTCTTT
TRBD1 | TRBJ2-7 | many | TRBV10-3 | CAISDLRRTGNPYEQYF | TGTGCCATCAGTGACTTAAGAAGGACAGGGAATCCCTACGAGCAGTACTTC
TRBD1 | TRBJ1-1 | many | TRBV11-2 | CASSRDRGGTEAFF | TGTGCCAGCAGCCGGGACAGGGGGGGGACTGAAGCTTTCTTT
NA | TRBJ2-2 | NA | TRBV7-8 | CASSLVPPDGGTGELFF | TGTGCCAGCAGCTTAGTACCCCCAGATGGAGGCACCGGGGAGCTGTTTTTT
NA | TRBJ1-1 | many | TRBV29-1 | CSVGHRDEAFF | TGCAGCGTGGGCCACAGGGACGAAGCTTTCTTT